This record concerns one TCR beta chain sequence. The sample carries other DNA sequences with the same CDR3. As processed by the authors: Nucleated cell counts were estimated from reference gene primer amplification. Measured with immunoSEQ multiplex PCR; TCRdb has only the in-frame clones, and not every one. The V and J calls and clone size come from that table; D and trimming were worked out from the DNA. The sample yields about 310,000 clones, about nine tenths seen once. The source of the sample is a study of blood T cell repertoires in COVID-19. On the study more broadly: The study drew acute and convalescent COVID-19 samples from the United States, Italy and Spain.

The CDR3 contains 13 residues. Germline V lookup: CDR1 LNHNV, CDR2 YYDKDF (reference sequence). The V end lost 3 bases, the J end lost 1 base, and 6 bases lay between the germline ends. The sequencing input was peripheral blood. The receptor comes from a man in his forties or fifties with active or convalescent COVID-19. The rearrangement uses TRBV15 and TRBJ2-5; weak D call: TRBD2 (5 bases). CDR3 bases: TGTGCCACCAGCAGGGCGGGCCAAGAGACCCAGTACTTC. Protein product: CATSRAGQETQYF.